Reported below is one TCR beta chain. Per the original data handling: Counts of nucleated cells, estimated from reference gene primer amplification, were obtained. Generated by immunoSEQ multiplex PCR, the TCRdb table keeps only in-frame clones and is missing some. Clonal size and the V and J genes are those of that table, whereas D and trimming came from the DNA. The table has some 170,000 clones, 87% seen once; the top ten hold about 12%. The source of the sample is a study of blood T cell repertoires in COVID-19. Study-level background: T cells, B-cell-depleted T cells, or PBMCs supplied cDNA or gDNA.

Patients at the Seattle site were enrolled during active infection and followed longitudinally. This CDR3 region has 13 residues. Per germline, CDR1 MDHEN and CDR2 SYDVKM. Trimming shortened V by 5 bases and J by 10 bases, and 14 bases separated the two germline ends. V gene TRBV28 combines with J gene TRBJ1-4; no clear D gene. The sequence came from a woman in her seventies with COVID-19, enrolled during active disease. The sample comprised peripheral blood. CDR3 residues: CASSPEAHLKLFF. CDR3 DNA sequence: TGTGCCAGCAGTCCCGAGGCCCATTTAAAACTGTTTTTT.